This is a list of T cell receptor beta chains from one sample in a study of cytomegalovirus exposure and HLA in healthy donors. Assay: immunoSEQ multiplex PCR; the TCRdb copy retains only in-frame clones and omits some. The sample carries 90,000 to 140,000 clones, about 80% recorded once. Sequencing used PBMCs. The receptors come from a young man in good health and CMV-seronegative. Both conserved end residues are part of each CDR3.

J: TRBJ1-1; V: TRBV18; CDR3: CASAEVGEAFF
J: TRBJ2-3; V: TRBV6-1; CDR3: CASRDRGTPKDTQYF
J: TRBJ2-3; V: TRBV6-1; CDR3: CASSGVGLETQYF
J: TRBJ2-1; V: TRBV7-2; CDR3: CASSLASGGYNEQFF
J: TRBJ2-7; V: TRBV28; CDR3: CASSVTGDGQYF
J: TRBJ2-5; V: TRBV5-6; CDR3: CASSFSNQETQYF
J: TRBJ2-7; V: TRBV28; CDR3: CASHTGDRAEYEQYF
J: TRBJ2-5; V: TRBV5-1; CDR3: CASSLDNLETQYF
J: TRBJ1-3; V: TRBV27; CDR3: CASSLRRAGNTIYF
J: TRBJ1-4; V: TRBV19; CDR3: CAGMGQGEKLFF